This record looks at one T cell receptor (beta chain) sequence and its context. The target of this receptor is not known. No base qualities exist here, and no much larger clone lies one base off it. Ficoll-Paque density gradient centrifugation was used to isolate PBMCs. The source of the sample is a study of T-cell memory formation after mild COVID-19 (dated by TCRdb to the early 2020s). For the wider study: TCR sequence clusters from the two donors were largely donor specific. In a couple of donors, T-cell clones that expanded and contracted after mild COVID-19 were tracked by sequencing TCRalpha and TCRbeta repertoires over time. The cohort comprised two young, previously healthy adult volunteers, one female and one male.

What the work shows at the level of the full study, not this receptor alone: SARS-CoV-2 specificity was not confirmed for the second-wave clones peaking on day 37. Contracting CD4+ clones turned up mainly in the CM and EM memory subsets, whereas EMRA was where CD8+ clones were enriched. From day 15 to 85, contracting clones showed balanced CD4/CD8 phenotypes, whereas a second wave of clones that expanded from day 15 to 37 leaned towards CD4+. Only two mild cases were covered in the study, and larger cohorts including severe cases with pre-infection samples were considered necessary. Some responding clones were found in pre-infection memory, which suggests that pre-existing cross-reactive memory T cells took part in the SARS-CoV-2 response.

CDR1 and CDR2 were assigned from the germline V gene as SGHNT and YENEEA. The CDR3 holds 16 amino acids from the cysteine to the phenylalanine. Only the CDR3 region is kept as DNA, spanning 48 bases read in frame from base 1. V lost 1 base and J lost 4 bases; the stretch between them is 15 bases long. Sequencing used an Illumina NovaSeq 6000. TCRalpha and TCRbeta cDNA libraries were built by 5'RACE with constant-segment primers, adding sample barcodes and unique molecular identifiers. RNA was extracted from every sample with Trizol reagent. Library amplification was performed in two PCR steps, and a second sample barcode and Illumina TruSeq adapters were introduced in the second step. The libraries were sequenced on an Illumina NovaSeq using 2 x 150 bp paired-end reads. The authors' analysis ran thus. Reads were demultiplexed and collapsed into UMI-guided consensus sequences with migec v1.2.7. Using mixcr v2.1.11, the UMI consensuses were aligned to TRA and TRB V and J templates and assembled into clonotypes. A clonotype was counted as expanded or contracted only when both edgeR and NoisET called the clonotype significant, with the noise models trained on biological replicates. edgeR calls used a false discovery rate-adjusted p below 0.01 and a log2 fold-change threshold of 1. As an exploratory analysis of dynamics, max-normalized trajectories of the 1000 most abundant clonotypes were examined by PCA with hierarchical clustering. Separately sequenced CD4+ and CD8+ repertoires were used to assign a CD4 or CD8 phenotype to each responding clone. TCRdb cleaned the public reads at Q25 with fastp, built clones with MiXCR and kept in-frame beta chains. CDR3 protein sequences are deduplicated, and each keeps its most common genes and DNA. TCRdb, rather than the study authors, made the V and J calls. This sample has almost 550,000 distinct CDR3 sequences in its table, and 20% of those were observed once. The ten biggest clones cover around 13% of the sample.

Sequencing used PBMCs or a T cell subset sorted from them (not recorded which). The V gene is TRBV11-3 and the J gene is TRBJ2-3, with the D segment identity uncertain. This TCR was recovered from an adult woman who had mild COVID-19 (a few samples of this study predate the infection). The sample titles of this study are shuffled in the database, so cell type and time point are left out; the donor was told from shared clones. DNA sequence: TGTGCCAGCAGCTTAGGAGGCGCCCGACGGGCAGATACGCAGTATTTT. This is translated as CASSLGGARRADTQYF.